The clone carrying this TCR beta chain was recorded only once. Authors' data handling: Amplification with reference gene primers provided the estimates of nucleated cell counts. Measured with immunoSEQ multiplex PCR; TCRdb has only the in-frame clones, and not every one. V, J and clone size derive from that table, while D and trimming were established from the DNA sequence. Counted here are over 250,000 clones, 75% to 90% occurring once; the ten biggest clones make up approximately 9%. The source of the sample is a study of blood T cell repertoires in COVID-19. There are 15 residues in the CDR3. V was clipped by 0 bases and J by 9 bases, with 18 bases between them. Germline loops: CDR1 SQVTM, CDR2 ANQGSEA.

What was sequenced was PBMCs or T cells enriched from blood (not recorded which). The receptor was derived from a man aged 35 to 55 who had recovered from COVID-19. The V gene is TRBV29-1, the J gene TRBJ2-1; D might be TRBD1 (6 bases). The DNA of the CDR3 is TGCAGCGTTGAAGATCTTACAGGGATTCGTAGTGAGCAGTTCTTC. It specifies CSVEDLTGIRSEQFF.